The source of this TCR beta chain is a study of blood T cell repertoires in COVID-19. Assay: immunoSEQ multiplex PCR; the TCRdb copy retains only in-frame clones and omits some. The profile covers roughly 100,000 clones, with roughly 80% appearing a single time and about 23% taken by the ten largest. Germline V lookup: CDR1 KGHSH, CDR2 LQKENI. V dropped 0 bases and J dropped 2; count of bases not matched to a gene: 5. CDR3 size: 18 residues. The specimen was peripheral blood. The chain joins TRBV18 to TRBJ2-6; 9 bases match TRBD1. This clonotype was sampled from an older man with active or convalescent COVID-19. The CDR3 here is CASSPPDRGGAGANVLTF. The CDR3 DNA is TGTGCCAGCTCACCACCGGACAGGGGAGGGGCTGGGGCCAACGTCCTGACTTTC.